The 31 T cell receptor beta chains presented below share a single source sample, sequenced in a study of blood T cells in healthy people across ages. A second PCR of 7 to 11 cycles used a sample-barcoded 5' primer and a J-beta primer mix. TCRdb reanalysed the 5' RACE reads using MiXCR and keeps one entry per CDR3 protein. The sample lists fewer than 800,000 distinct CDR3 sequences, roughly 49% seen once, with around a third in the top ten. Sequencing was carried out using blood. The receptors come from an older woman in good health.

This clonotype was recorded many times. The V gene is TRBV10-3, the J gene TRBJ2-3, with TRBD2 matching 11 bases. V shed 9 bases, J shed 12 bases, and the junction held 20 bases outside the gene matches. Germline loops: CDR1 ENHRY, CDR2 SYGVKD. This CDR3 is built from 16 residues. The DNA for the CDR3 is TGTGCCATGACTAGCGGGACCGAGAGGGGGGCTATCCCCCAGTATTTT. It codes for CAMTSGTERGAIPQYF.

CDR3 DNA: TGTGCCAGCAGTACACAGGGTTACGCAGATACGCAGTATTTT. Translated, it gives CASSTQGYADTQYF. The V call is TRBV2, the J call TRBJ2-3, with D perhaps matching TRBD1 (6 bases). The CDR3 is 14 residues long. The germline V gene has CDR1 SNHLY and CDR2 FYNNEI. Trimming removed 5 bases from V and 4 bases from J, with 13 bases in between. The complete variable domain, with remaining parts taken from reference TRBV2 and TRBJ2-3, reads EPEVTQTPSHQVTQMGQEVILRCVPISNHLYFYWYRQILGQKVEFLVSFYNNEISEKSEIFDDQFSVERPDGSNFTLKIRSTKLEDSAMYFCASSTQGYADTQYFGPGTRLTVL.

The gene calls are TRBV5-1 and TRBJ2-3, with D possibly being TRBD2 (5 bases). The CDR3 is 13 residues long. V was shortened by 1 base and J by 6 bases, with 9 bases between the two germline ends. The germline gives CDR1 SGHRS, CDR2 YFSETQ. The CDR3 spells CASSLRPGDTQYF. CDR3 sequence (DNA): TGCGCCAGCAGCTTGAGACCGGGGGATACGCAGTATTTT.

The chain links TRBV27 to TRBJ2-3, with 7 bases lining up with TRBD2. V lost 1 base to trimming and J lost 3 bases; unmatched junction nucleotides: 10. The CDR3 runs to 17 residues. The germline gives CDR1 MNHEY, CDR2 SMNVEV (reference sequence). CDR3 nucleotide sequence: TGTGCCAGCAGTTTATTCGGCGGAGGCGGGAGAACAGATACGCAGTATTTT. It encodes CASSLFGGGGRTDTQYF.

V gene TRBV6-2 or TRBV6-3 combines with J gene TRBJ2-7; D is perhaps TRBD2 (6 bases). Germline lookup yields CDR1 MNHEY and CDR2 SVGEGT. The CDR3 is made up of 15 amino acids. Trimming took off 5 bases at V and 1 base at J, with 15 bases between the two ends. The CDR3 spells CASSLRLDYSYEQYF. The DNA of the CDR3 is TGTGCCAGCAGTCTCCGACTAGATTATTCCTACGAGCAGTACTTC.

This clonotype was detected only a few times. CDR3: CASSLAGGVSQNIQYF. In DNA, the CDR3 is TGTGCCAGCAGCTTAGCGGGAGGGGTCAGCCAAAACATTCAGTACTTC. This sequence joins TRBV7-9 and TRBJ2-4; the match to TRBD2 covers 7 bases. Germline V CDR1 and CDR2: SEHNR, FQNEAQ (reference sequence). Trimming took 0 bases from V and 5 from J; bases not matched to a gene: 7. The CDR3 runs to 16 residues.

The chain combines TRBV7-9 with TRBJ2-7; maybe TRBD1 (5 bases). CDR1 SEHNR and CDR2 FQNEAQ come from the germline V gene (reference sequence). V lost 8 bases and J 5 bases, leaving 16 bases between the germline ends. The CDR3 spans 13 residues. DNA for the CDR3: TGTGCCAGCTCCAGGGCAGACAAGGACGAGCAGTACTTC. Its protein is CASSRADKDEQYF.

The table lists this clonotype with a few counts. The V call is TRBV11-3, the J call TRBJ2-2, with 8 nucleotides matching TRBD2. V lost 3 bases, J lost 7 bases, and 4 bases stayed unmatched. From germline, CDR1 is SGHNT and CDR2 YENEEA. The CDR3 has 14 residues. The CDR3 region is CASSFVSGGGELFF. Written as DNA, the CDR3 is TGTGCCAGCAGCTTCGTGAGCGGGGGCGGGGAGCTGTTTTTT.

The genes are TRBV4-1 and TRBJ1-1, with a weak D call TRBD1 (6 bases). This CDR3 is 16 amino acids long. The germline CDR1 and CDR2 sequences are MGHRA and YSYEKL. V was pared by 2 bases and J by 1 base, with 14 bases between. For the CDR3, the DNA is TGCGCCAGCAGCCAACGGGGGGGCTTAGGGAACACTGAAGCTTTCTTT. It encodes CASSQRGGLGNTEAFF.

Many counts were recorded for this clonotype. This sequence joins TRBV3-1 and TRBJ2-3, with D perhaps matching TRBD2 (5 bases). This CDR3 spans 13 amino acids. The V end was cut by 6 bases, the J end by 1 base, with 8 bases between. Germline CDR1 reads LGHDT; CDR2 reads YNNKEL (reference sequence). In DNA, the CDR3 is TGTGCCAGCAGTCCCGGGGGCACAGATACGCAGTATTTT. As protein: CASSPGGTDTQYF.

The chain uses TRBV20-1 and TRBJ2-3; possible D gene TRBD1, 5 bases. V was shortened by 6 bases and J by 3 bases, with 13 bases between the two germline ends. This CDR3 has 13 amino acids. The germline CDR1 and CDR2 sequences are DFQATT and SNEGSKA (reference sequence). CDR3 amino acids: CSAPTQGTDTQYF. In DNA form, the CDR3 reads TGCAGTGCCCCTACGCAGGGAACAGATACGCAGTATTTT.

This clonotype appeared a few times. The CDR3 region has the DNA TGCAGTGCCCCACTAGCCGCGGGACGGTCCTACGAGCAGTACTTC. Its protein is CSAPLAAGRSYEQYF. The rearrangement joins TRBV20-1 to TRBJ2-7; D may be TRBD2 (6 bases). The CDR3 has 15 residues. CDR1 DFQATT and CDR2 SNEGSKA come from the germline V gene (reference sequence). V lost 6 bases to trimming and J lost 1 base, with 19 bases between them.

V and J are TRBV29-1 and TRBJ2-4; maybe TRBD2 (5 bases). Trimming removed 6 bases from V and 1 base from J, with 16 bases in between. The CDR3 is made up of 15 amino acids. The germline V gene has CDR1 SQVTM and CDR2 ANQGSEA. DNA for the CDR3: TGCAGCGTGATCCCCGGGAAGGCGGCCAAAAACATTCAGTACTTC. Translated, it gives CSVIPGKAAKNIQYF. Full variable domain (remainder filled in from reference TRBV29-1 and TRBJ2-4): SAVISQKPSRDICQRGTSLTIQCQVDSQVTMMFWYRQQPGQSLTLIATANQGSEATYESGFVIDKFPISRPNLTFSTLTVSNMSPEDSSIYLCSVIPGKAAKNIQYFGAGTRLSVL.

The chain combines TRBV6-5 with TRBJ2-7, with TRBD2 matching 13 bases. Germline assignment: CDR1 MNHEY and CDR2 SVGAGI. The CDR3 loop spans 17 amino acids. Trimming cost V 4 bases and J 7 bases; bases outside gene matches: 13. CDR3 sequence reads: CASSSMPWTSGSKEQYF. The CDR3 DNA follows: TGTGCCAGCAGTTCGATGCCCTGGACTAGCGGGAGTAAGGAGCAGTACTTC.

This clonotype was detected only once. The chain employs TRBV20-1 and TRBJ2-7; TRBD1 might be the D (6 bases). The CDR3 consists of 14 residues. CDR1 and CDR2 (germline): DFQATT, SNEGSKA (reference sequence). V was shortened by 6 bases and J by 2 bases, with 17 bases between the two germline ends. The CDR3 sequence: CSALAPQGTYEQYF. In DNA, the CDR3 is TGCAGTGCACTGGCCCCGCAGGGGACCTACGAGCAGTACTTC.

The chain combines TRBV12-3 or TRBV12-4 with TRBJ1-5, with D unclear. The CDR3 is 12 amino acids. V was cut by 4 bases and J by 9 bases, with 10 bases left in between. CDR3 DNA: TGTGCCAGCAGTTCCAGCATTATGCCCCAGCATTTT. This codes for CASSSSIMPQHF.

The chain joins TRBV7-9 to TRBJ2-7; D possibly corresponds to TRBD1 (5 bases). Germline CDR1 SEHNR, CDR2 FQNEAQ (reference sequence). The V and J ends lost 5 bases and 7 bases respectively, with 18 bases between them. CDR3 length: 14 amino acids. The CDR3 coding sequence is TGTGCCAGCAGCCCAGGGCAATCCCCAGGGGAGCAGTACTTC. Translation gives CASSPGQSPGEQYF.

The chain joins TRBV5-6 to TRBJ2-5; 7 bases fit TRBD1. The closer fit of TRBJ2-7 to the DNA end suggests the J call may be wrong. The V gene's germline CDR1 is SGHDT and CDR2 YYEEEE. This CDR3 has 16 residues. CDR3 DNA: TGTGCCAGCAGCTCTTACTCCGGGACAGAGGCCTACGAGCAGTACTTC. It yields the protein CASSSYSGTEAYEQYF.

The sample holds a few counts of this clonotype. This rearrangement joins TRBV3-1 to TRBJ2-7; D gene uncertain. CDR1 is LGHDT and CDR2 is YNNKEL in the germline V gene (reference sequence). Trimming stripped 1 base from V and 0 bases from J, with 1 base between. The CDR3 extends over 12 amino acids. Written as DNA, the CDR3 is TGTGCCAGCAGCCAAGTCTCCTACGAGCAGTACTTC. Amino acids: CASSQVSYEQYF.

CDR3 sequence reads: CASSPPGRGANVLTF. The CDR3 bases are TGTGCCAGTTCTCCTCCGGGTCGGGGGGCCAACGTCCTGACTTTC. The rearrangement uses TRBV19 and TRBJ2-6, with no clear D. This CDR3 is built from 15 residues. CDR1 and CDR2 (germline): LNHDA, SQIVND (reference sequence). The ends were cut back, 8 bases at V and 4 bases at J, with 15 bases in the middle.

The rearrangement joins TRBV3-1 to TRBJ2-4; 7 nucleotides match TRBD2. The end of the DNA fits TRBJ2-7 better, so the J call may be wrong. Germline CDR1 reads LGHDT; CDR2 reads YNNKEL (reference sequence). This CDR3 is 13 amino acids long. The CDR3 loop reads CASSQSGIGEQYF. DNA for the CDR3: TGTGCCAGCAGCCAAAGCGGGATCGGCGAGCAGTACTTC.

This clonotype was seen a few times. The chain recombines TRBV28 with TRBJ2-1; D call uncertain. V lost 1 base, J lost 9 bases, and 13 bases lay in between. Germline V gene lookup returns CDR1 MDHEN and CDR2 SYDVKM. This CDR3 is 14 amino acids long. CDR3 residues: CASSLSRLDIEQFF. Here the CDR3 DNA reads TGTGCCAGCAGTTTATCAAGACTCGATATTGAGCAGTTCTTC.

The J gene is TRBJ1-2, the V gene TRBV6-1; 7 bases fit TRBD1. Germline trimming cut 6 bases from V and 8 bases from J; bases unmatched to any gene: 9. The CDR3 runs to 13 residues. Germline loops: CDR1 MNHNS, CDR2 SASEGT. CDR3 nucleotide sequence: TGTGCCAGCAGGGACAGGATATTAGGGGGCTACACCTTC. Translated, it gives CASRDRILGGYTF.

The V call is TRBV2, the J call TRBJ1-4; D might be TRBD1 (5 bases). Trimming left V 10 bases short and J 8 bases short, with 20 bases between. Germline V lookup: CDR1 SNHLY, CDR2 FYNNEI. This CDR3 is 14 amino acids long. CDR3 region: CATHRGGGEEKLFF. Here the CDR3 DNA reads TGTGCCACCCACCGCGGGGGTGGAGAGGAAAAACTGTTTTTT.

V is TRBV4-3 and J is TRBJ1-2, with D tentatively TRBD1 (5 bases). CDR1 is LGHNA and CDR2 is YSLEER in the germline V gene. This CDR3 has 16 residues. Trimming left V 4 bases short and J 4 bases short, with 19 bases between. The CDR3 region has the DNA TGCGCCAGCAGCCCCGGATCGCGGTACAGGTCCTATGGCTACACCTTC. It specifies CASSPGSRYRSYGYTF.

The gene calls are TRBV10-2 and TRBJ1-5; D is undetermined. V was clipped by 11 bases and J by 1 base, with 12 bases between them. Germline V gene data show CDR1 as WSHSY and CDR2 as SAAADI. The CDR3 sequence is 13 residues long. CDR3 DNA sequence: TGCGCCCGATTAAGGGAGAGCAATCAGCCCCAGCATTTT. It is translated as CARLRESNQPQHF.

This chain joins TRBV7-2 and TRBJ2-7, with TRBD1 identical over 8 bases. The CDR3 runs to 15 residues. V was clipped by 5 bases and J by 2 bases; unmatched bases: 8. Per germline, CDR1 SGHTA and CDR2 FQGNSA. CDR3 bases: TGTGCCAGCAGCCCCTCCAGGGACAGGACCTACGAGCAGTACTTC. Protein sequence: CASSPSRDRTYEQYF.

V gene TRBV6-6 combines with J gene TRBJ2-7; 7 bases agree with TRBD1. Germline V CDR1 and CDR2: MNHNY, SVGAGI (reference sequence). V was clipped by 6 bases and J by 12 bases; unmatched bases: 11. The CDR3 sequence is 12 residues long. The CDR3 coding sequence is TGTGCCAGCAGCTATCCTGGGGACAGCGTGTACTTC. As protein: CASSYPGDSVYF.

The chain couples TRBV28 to TRBJ2-1, with 11 nucleotides matching TRBD1. V lost 5 bases to trimming and J lost 9 bases; unmatched junction nucleotides: 9. This CDR3 contains 15 residues. Germline assignment: CDR1 MDHEN and CDR2 SYDVKM. The DNA for the CDR3 is TGTGCCAGCAGTACCCGGGACAGGGGGTTAAGTGAGCAGTTCTTC. This codes for CASSTRDRGLSEQFF.

This chain uses TRBV6-5 with TRBJ1-6, with 7 bases aligning to TRBD1. CDR1 and CDR2 (germline): MNHEY, SVGAGI. The CDR3 has 15 amino acids. The trim removed 6 bases at V and 5 bases at J, leaving 7 bases unmatched. The CDR3 reads CASSLGDSHNSPLHF. Written as DNA, the CDR3 is TGTGCCAGCAGCTTGGGGGACAGTCATAATTCACCCCTCCACTTT.

The genes are TRBV20-1 and TRBJ2-3; 8 nucleotides match TRBD2. J gave up 1 base and V 3 bases, and 15 bases lay outside the gene matches. Looked up from germline, CDR1 is DFQATT and CDR2 is SNEGSKA (reference sequence). CDR3 length: 18 residues. The CDR3 sequence is CSASPTSGFVRGTDTQYF. The CDR3, as DNA: TGCAGTGCTAGCCCTACTAGCGGATTCGTTAGAGGCACAGATACGCAGTATTTT.